This T cell receptor beta chain stems from a study of T cells in localized non-small cell lung cancer. Points from the study as a whole: A median around 57 of the top 100 tumor clones appeared in adjacent lung. Multi-region tumor sequencing was not done, so intratumor heterogeneity could not be excluded.

Germline V gene sequence: CDR1 SGHTA, CDR2 FQGNSA. The CDR3 contains 15 residues. V trimming: 3 bases; J trimming: 4 bases; junction bases outside the gene matches: 8. Only in-frame clones appear in the TCRdb table, and some are missing; sequencing was by immunoSEQ multiplex PCR. Among tens of thousands of clones listed, around 93% were seen once. As for this clone: The target antigen is unknown.

This clonotype originated in a woman between 40 and 69 years old with stage III lung adenocarcinoma. The rearrangement links TRBV7-2 to TRBJ2-5; 7 nucleotides align to TRBD2. Material: peripheral blood mononuclear cells, obtained before any cancer treatment. CDR3 protein: CASSLGGADGETQYF. The CDR3 nucleotides read TGTGCCAGCAGCTTGGGAGGGGCAGACGGAGAGACCCAGTACTTC.